Below are 20 T cell receptor beta chains sequenced from a single sample in a study of graft-versus-host responses after intestinal transplantation. Tissue processing of the graft released intraepithelial and lamina propria lymphocytes from it. Produced via immunoSEQ multiplex PCR; TCRdb's table is partial and in-frame only. The table records approximately 4,000 clones, roughly three quarters of them present only once. The sample in question was ileum tissue, obtained 17 days after transplant. All receptors derive from a human patient who received an intestinal transplant, so some T cells may come from the graft donor.

This clone was detected only a few times. CDR3 residues: CASSLIPDTGELFF. CDR3 bases: TGTGCCAGCAGCCTAATTCCGGACACCGGGGAGCTGTTTTTT. This sequence joins TRBV11-2 and TRBJ2-2; D call uncertain. This CDR3 spans 14 amino acids. The germline V and J ends were trimmed by 5 bases and 3 bases, with 10 bases remaining between them. The germline CDR1 and CDR2 sequences are SGHAT and FQNNGV.

The chain is built from TRBV7-9 and TRBJ1-2, with 7 positions matching TRBD1. V shed 5 bases and J 5 bases; nucleotides not matched to a gene: 8. The CDR3 extends over 14 amino acids. Germline V gene lookup returns CDR1 SEHNR and CDR2 FQNEAQ (reference sequence). CDR3 DNA: TGTGCCAGCAGCATAACAGGGGAGTGGTATGGCTACACCTTC. It translates to CASSITGEWYGYTF.

This chain links TRBV9 with TRBJ2-1; 9 bases fit TRBD2. Germline assignment: CDR1 SGDLS and CDR2 YYNGEE. The CDR3 loop spans 15 amino acids. The junction had 9 bases not matched to a gene; V was cut back by 3 bases and J by 8 bases. The CDR3 here is CASSATGTSIDEQFF. The DNA of the CDR3 is TGTGCCAGCAGCGCGACCGGGACTAGCATTGATGAGCAGTTCTTC.

The V and J genes are TRBV6-7 and TRBJ2-1, with D maybe TRBD1 (6 bases). Being an ORF, TRBV6-7 has a function that is uncertain. V lost 2 bases and J 0 bases, leaving 11 bases between the germline ends. There are 16 residues in the CDR3. The CDR3 bases are TGTGCCAGCAGTTACCCGGACAGAAGCTCCTACAATGAGCAGTTCTTC. This encodes CASSYPDRSSYNEQFF.

V usage is TRBV19 and J usage is TRBJ2-2; TRBD1 matches at 11 bases. The trim removed 6 bases at V and 2 bases at J, leaving 14 bases unmatched. In germline, CDR1 is LNHDA, CDR2 SQIVND (reference sequence). The CDR3 is made up of 19 amino acids. CDR3 nucleotide sequence: TGTGCCAGTAGACCTATAGAGGGGACAGGGGGACCAAACACCGGGGAGCTGTTTTTT. This translates into CASRPIEGTGGPNTGELFF.

This clone was seen more than once but under ten times. V usage is TRBV30 and J usage is TRBJ2-7; TRBD1 matches at 8 bases. CDR3 size: 13 residues. Per the germline V gene, CDR1 is GTSNPN and CDR2 is SVGIG (reference sequence). J gave up 5 bases and V 3 bases, and 6 bases lay outside the gene matches. The CDR3 sequence is CAWSRGLYDEQYV. For the CDR3, the DNA is TGTGCCTGGAGCAGGGGGCTCTACGACGAGCAGTACGTC.

This clone was seen only once. The rearrangement uses TRBV29-1 and TRBJ2-6; D is perhaps TRBD1 (6 bases). Germline V gene data show CDR1 as SQVTM and CDR2 as ANQGSEA. The V gene lost 0 bases and the J gene lost 2 bases, with 11 bases spanning the gap. The CDR3 has 16 residues. The CDR3: CSVEEGEGAGANVLTF. In DNA form, the CDR3 reads TGCAGCGTTGAAGAGGGAGAGGGGGCTGGGGCCAACGTCCTGACTTTC.

This clone was recorded only once. This rearrangement joins TRBV27 to TRBJ1-6, with TRBD1 matching 9 bases. The CDR3 is 16 amino acids. Trimming took 3 bases from V and 10 from J; bases not matched to a gene: 10. CDR1 is MNHEY and CDR2 is SMNVEV in the germline V gene (reference sequence). CDR3 residues: CASSFRTGVWNSPLHF. CDR3 DNA: TGTGCCAGCAGTTTCCGGACAGGGGTTTGGAACTCACCCCTCCACTTT.

This clone was observed a few times. The V call is TRBV19, the J call TRBJ1-5; 7 nucleotides agree with TRBD1. V gave up 5 bases and J gave up 2 bases; unmatched junction bases: 6. Germline-derived CDR1 and CDR2 are LNHDA and SQIVND (reference sequence). This CDR3 spans 15 amino acids. In DNA form, the CDR3 reads TGTGCCAGTAGTGGAGGGGGCATGGGCAATCAGCCCCAGCATTTT. It is translated as CASSGGGMGNQPQHF.

The chain combines TRBV6-5 with TRBJ1-1; TRBD1 might be the D (5 bases). Germline CDR1 reads MNHEY; CDR2 reads SVGAGI. This CDR3 comprises 13 residues. Trimming cost V 6 bases and J 7 bases, with 15 bases left between them. CDR3 nucleotide sequence: TGTGCCAGCAGCCCAGGGTCGGGACTTGAAGCTTTCTTT. Its translation is CASSPGSGLEAFF.

To note about this clone: A read error may account for a junction end that differs from germline. The chain uses TRBV7-7 and TRBJ2-5; 9 bases line up with TRBD1. CDR1 is SSHAT, CDR2 FNYEAQ, per germline (reference sequence). The CDR3 spans 13 residues. The DNA of the CDR3 is TGTGCTAGCAGCTGGGACAGGGATGAGACCCAGTACTTC. Protein: CASSWDRDETQYF.

The chain joins TRBV7-9 to TRBJ2-2; 10 nucleotides match TRBD1. V was pared by 4 bases and J by 8 bases, with 7 bases of the junction left unmatched. Looked up from germline, CDR1 is SEHNR and CDR2 is FQNEAQ (reference sequence). The CDR3 spans 15 residues. The CDR3 loop reads CASSSAGTGVGELFF. CDR3 coding DNA: TGTGCCAGCAGCTCCGCCGGGACAGGGGTGGGGGAGCTGTTTTTT.

Points on this clone: At one boundary the junction diverges from the germline segment, which might be a read error. V is TRBV7-7 and J is TRBJ2-1, with D perhaps TRBD2 (5 bases). Per germline, CDR1 SSHAT and CDR2 FNYEAQ (reference sequence). The CDR3 consists of 13 residues. The CDR3 nucleotides are TGTGCTAGCAGCTTCGACCGGGGTGCTGAGCAGTTCTTC. This gives the protein CASSFDRGAEQFF.

The V call is TRBV7-3, the J call TRBJ2-1; TRBD2 might be the D (7 bases). The V end lost 4 bases, the J end lost 0 bases, and 25 bases lay between the germline ends. This CDR3 has 20 residues. Germline CDR1 reads SGHTA; CDR2 reads FQGTGA. This CDR3 is CASSSLTTIAGASSYNEQFF. CDR3 DNA: TGTGCCAGCAGCTCCCTGACTACAATCGCGGGGGCGAGCTCCTACAATGAGCAGTTCTTC.

This clone was seen only a few times. The J gene is TRBJ1-2, the V gene TRBV19; D is perhaps TRBD1 (5 bases). The ends were cut back, 3 bases at V and 6 bases at J, with 5 bases in the middle. This CDR3 region has 11 residues. The V gene's germline CDR1 is LNHDA and CDR2 SQIVND (reference sequence). Here the CDR3 DNA reads TGTGCCAGTAGTATCAGGGATGGCTACACCTTC. Translation: CASSIRDGYTF.

The gene calls are TRBV28 and TRBJ1-2; 10 bases match TRBD1. Germline V CDR1 and CDR2: MDHEN, SYDVKM. The V gene end was trimmed by 6 bases and the J gene end by 6 bases; junction bases not matched to a gene: 13. The CDR3 length is 16 residues. This CDR3 reads CASSALRDRGRDGYTF. The CDR3 bases are TGTGCCAGCAGCGCCCTCCGGGACAGGGGCAGAGATGGCTACACCTTC.

The table lists this clone with a few counts. The V gene is TRBV12-5, the J gene TRBJ2-2; maybe TRBD1 (6 bases). Trimming pared 7 bases from V and 1 base from J, leaving 7 bases between. The CDR3 runs to 13 residues. CDR1 and CDR2 from the germline V gene are LGHNT and FRNRAP. DNA of the CDR3: TGTGCTAGTGCAGGGGAGAACACCGGGGAGCTGTTTTTT. As protein: CASAGENTGELFF.

Note on this clone: The sample has other DNA sequences that encode this CDR3 too. The chain links TRBV4-3 to TRBJ2-5, with TRBD2 matching 12 bases. CDR3 length: 14 amino acids. V trimming: 4 bases; J trimming: 5 bases; junction bases outside the gene matches: 2. The germline V gene encodes CDR1 LGHNA and CDR2 YSLEER. CDR3 nucleotides: TGCGCCAGCAGCCGCGGACTAGCGGGGGAGACCCAGTACTTC. Amino acids: CASSRGLAGETQYF.

J is TRBJ2-5 and V is TRBV9, with D uncertain. The CDR3 totals 14 residues. Looked up from germline, CDR1 is SGDLS and CDR2 is YYNGEE. Trimming removed 5 bases at V and 13 bases at J, with 24 bases between. The CDR3 region has the DNA TGTGCCAGCAGTACCGGTTTTGGGCCGCCAATTCTGTACTTC. Translating it yields CASSTGFGPPILYF.

This sequence joins TRBV11-2 and TRBJ2-5; D possibly corresponds to TRBD2 (5 bases). CDR1 and CDR2 (germline): SGHAT, FQNNGV. V dropped 1 base and J dropped 6 bases, with 12 bases sitting between them. The CDR3 runs 14 residues. The CDR3 nucleotides read TGTGCCAGCAGCTTAGTTCCAGCGGTCAAGACCCAGTACTTC. Amino acids: CASSLVPAVKTQYF.